The 29 T cell receptor beta chains presented below share a single source sample, sequenced in a study of Ad26.COV2.S vaccination and SARS-CoV-2 variants. The treatment was: around 19 received Ad26.COV2.S at low or high dose, single or two shots; about 5 received placebo; per-sample allocation not given. Sampling was performed 63 days after the first vaccine or placebo injection. Profiled with immunoSEQ multiplex PCR; TCRdb holds only in-frame clones, not every one. Of roughly 300,000 clones listed, around 89% were seen once; the top ten hold approximately 5.9%. The source material was peripheral blood, sampled in a trial of Ad26.COV2.S vaccine versus placebo. The receptors originated from a person aged 18 to 59 who received the Ad26.COV2.S COVID-19 vaccine or a placebo.

This rearrangement joins TRBV27 to TRBJ2-7; D tentatively reads TRBD1 or TRBD2 (5 bases each). Germline CDR1 MNHEY, CDR2 SMNVEV (reference sequence). CDR3 size: 14 residues. V was shortened by 2 bases and J by 2 bases, with 10 bases between the two germline ends. The CDR3 bases are TGTGCCAGCAGTTTAAACCGGGGCACCTACGAGCAGTACTTC. Its translation: CASSLNRGTYEQYF.

CDR3 bases: TGCGCCAGCAGCCAAGAAAATTCCGCGTTTATGGGCAATGAGCAGTTCTTC. Translation: CASSQENSAFMGNEQFF. J is TRBJ2-1 and V is TRBV4-1; no clear D. CDR1 MGHRA and CDR2 YSYEKL come from the germline V gene. With 0 bases removed from V and 6 bases from J, the gap between germline ends came to 18 bases. CDR3 length equals 17 residues.

The chain carries TRBV10-3 and TRBJ2-3; TRBD1 might be the D (5 bases). The V gene's germline CDR1 is ENHRY and CDR2 SYGVKD. CDR3 length equals 14 residues. The V and J ends lost 8 bases and 0 bases respectively, with 12 bases between them. DNA for the CDR3: TGTGCCATCGGACAAGCGTCTAGCACAGATACGCAGTATTTT. Protein product: CAIGQASSTDTQYF.

This clone was picked up many times. This chain joins TRBV10-3 and TRBJ2-2, with D uncertain. CDR1 and CDR2 (germline): ENHRY, SYGVKD. CDR3 length: 11 amino acids. With 6 bases removed from V and 6 bases from J, the gap between germline ends came to 5 bases. Written as DNA, the CDR3 is TGTGCCATCAGAACCCCCGGGGAGCTGTTTTTT. This sequence encodes CAIRTPGELFF.

The chain carries TRBV9 and TRBJ2-1; D is undetermined. Trimming cost V 0 bases and J 2 bases, with 6 bases left between them. The CDR3 length is 14 residues. Per germline, CDR1 SGDLS and CDR2 YYNGEE. In DNA, the CDR3 is TGTGCCAGCAGCGTAGGAACCACCTACAATGAGCAGTTCTTC. It codes for CASSVGTTYNEQFF.

About this clone itself: The same CDR3 can be traced to other DNA sequences in this sample. This chain uses TRBV12-3 or TRBV12-4 with TRBJ2-7; 10 bases agree with TRBD1. The CDR3 spans 13 residues. V lost 4 bases to trimming and J lost 4 bases; unmatched junction nucleotides: 1. The CDR3 reads CASSSDRGYEQYF. The CDR3 coding sequence is TGTGCCAGCAGTTCGGACAGGGGGTACGAGCAGTACTTC.

The rearrangement joins TRBV2 to TRBJ2-2, with 8 nucleotides matching TRBD1. Trimming removed 4 bases from V and 8 bases from J; junction bases left unmatched: 6. The germline V gene has CDR1 SNHLY and CDR2 FYNNEI. This CDR3 has 14 residues. The CDR3 is CASSVQGATGELFF. The DNA for the CDR3 is TGTGCCAGCAGTGTTCAGGGGGCGACTGGGGAGCTGTTTTTT.

The V and J genes are TRBV4-1 and TRBJ2-1, with TRBD2 identical over 7 bases. Losses at the gene ends were 7 bases for V and 4 bases for J; bases not matched to a gene: 13. Germline V gene sequence: CDR1 MGHRA, CDR2 YSYEKL. This CDR3 region has 16 residues. CDR3 in DNA: TGCGCCAGCAACCCTTTGACGGGAGGATCTTACAATGAGCAGTTCTTC. Its protein is CASNPLTGGSYNEQFF.

The gene calls are TRBV15 and TRBJ1-5; TRBD1 matches at 9 bases. This CDR3 region has 18 residues. J lost 5 bases, V lost 1 base, and 12 bases had no gene match. Looked up from germline, CDR1 is LNHNV and CDR2 is YYDKDF (reference sequence). The CDR3 bases are TGTGCCACCAGCAGAGCGAGGACAGGGGCCTGGGGTGATCAGCCCCAGCATTTT. Protein product: CATSRARTGAWGDQPQHF.

The J gene is TRBJ2-7, the V gene TRBV3-1 (or the pseudogene TRBV3-2); 7 bases align to TRBD1. CDR3 size: 17 residues. Germline lookup yields CDR1 LGHDT and CDR2 YNNKEL (reference sequence). V gave up 4 bases and J gave up 5 bases; unmatched junction bases: 17. The CDR3 DNA reads as TGTGCCAGCAGCCCCCTGGCTAGGATCGACAGGGCTAACGAGCAGTACTTC. It yields the protein CASSPLARIDRANEQYF.

The chain has TRBV4-1 and TRBJ2-4; no reliable D call. V was clipped by 0 bases and J by 2 bases, with 8 bases between them. Germline values: CDR1 MGHRA, CDR2 YSYEKL. The CDR3 has 15 residues. CDR3 in DNA: TGCGCCAGCAGCCAAGACCTCGCTACCAAAAACATTCAGTACTTC. Its translation is CASSQDLATKNIQYF.

The CDR3 region has the DNA TGTGCCAGTAGTACCGCCGGGACTAGAAAAGAGACCCAGTACTTC. Translating gives CASSTAGTRKETQYF. The chain links TRBV19 to TRBJ2-5; 8 positions agree with TRBD2. The CDR3 length is 15 residues. The J segment lost 3 bases and the V segment lost 4 bases, leaving 7 bases of the junction unmatched. The germline V gene has CDR1 LNHDA and CDR2 SQIVND (reference sequence).

This clone was observed a single time. This chain links TRBV19 with TRBJ1-1; D is ambiguous. CDR1 and CDR2 (germline): LNHDA, SQIVND (reference sequence). The CDR3 consists of 17 residues. V was shortened by 3 bases and J by 2 bases, with 19 bases between the two germline ends. CDR3 loop: CASSMSYRQAGNTEAFF. The CDR3 DNA reads TGTGCCAGTAGTATGTCTTATAGGCAGGCGGGCAACACTGAAGCTTTCTTT.

The genes are TRBV5-4 and TRBJ2-1; 9 bases fit TRBD1. V gave up 4 bases and J gave up 6 bases; unmatched junction bases: 8. This CDR3 contains 15 residues. Germline CDR1 SGHNT, CDR2 YYREEE (reference sequence). CDR3 region: CASSRSGTGSNEQFF. The DNA of the CDR3 is TGTGCCAGCAGCCGATCCGGGACAGGGAGCAATGAGCAGTTCTTC.

The chain uses TRBV12-3 or TRBV12-4 and TRBJ1-2, with D hard to call. V shed 3 bases and J shed 4 bases, with 6 bases lying between them. The CDR3 length is 12 residues. CDR3 sequence: CASSFTVYGYTF. The DNA for the CDR3 is TGTGCCAGCAGTTTCACAGTCTATGGCTACACCTTC.

V gene TRBV9 combines with J gene TRBJ2-1; possibly TRBD2 for D (7 bases). CDR1 is SGDLS and CDR2 is YYNGEE in the germline V gene. Trimming shortened V by 2 bases and J by 6 bases, and 15 bases separated the two germline ends. The CDR3 totals 15 residues. The CDR3 DNA sequence: TGTGCCAGCAGCGTGGCGGGGGCTAGAACCAATGAGCAGTTCTTC. Its protein is CASSVAGARTNEQFF.

The chain combines TRBV7-8 with TRBJ1-1, with TRBD1 as a possible D gene (6 bases). The CDR3 covers 15 residues. Germline-derived CDR1 and CDR2 are SGHVS and FQNEAQ. V was trimmed by 3 bases and J by 0 bases, leaving 11 bases between them. The CDR3 bases are TGTGCCAGCAGCTTTGGGTGGGACATGAACACTGAAGCTTTCTTT. This sequence encodes CASSFGWDMNTEAFF.

This clone has only one observation. The chain employs TRBV19 and TRBJ2-3; 11 positions agree with TRBD2. The length of the CDR3 is 16 residues. Germline loops: CDR1 LNHDA, CDR2 SQIVND (reference sequence). The V gene end was trimmed by 8 bases and the J gene end by 4 bases; junction bases not matched to a gene: 11. This chain's CDR3 is CASRPLAGGLADTQYF. DNA for the CDR3: TGTGCCAGTCGACCTCTAGCGGGGGGACTCGCAGATACGCAGTATTTT.

The rearrangement uses TRBV4-3 and TRBJ2-7, with TRBD1 matching over 10 bases. The germline V gene has CDR1 LGHNA and CDR2 YSLEER. V lost 0 bases, J lost 2 bases, and 7 bases stayed unmatched. The CDR3 length is 17 residues. The CDR3 spells CASSQDATGTGAYEQYF. Here the CDR3 DNA reads TGCGCCAGCAGCCAAGATGCGACCGGGACAGGGGCCTACGAGCAGTACTTC.

The chain links TRBV4-1 to TRBJ2-1; 9 nucleotides agree with TRBD1. The CDR3 is made up of 15 amino acids. V lost 1 base and J lost 14; bases outside the gene matches: 12. The germline V gene encodes CDR1 MGHRA and CDR2 YSYEKL. CDR3 sequence: CASSQVTATGGEEFF. For the CDR3, the DNA is TGCGCCAGCAGCCAAGTCACCGCTACAGGGGGCGAGGAGTTCTTC.

The V and J genes are TRBV3-1 (or the pseudogene TRBV3-2) and TRBJ2-7; 7 bases agree with TRBD1. This CDR3 has 13 residues. Germline V gene lookup returns CDR1 LGHDT and CDR2 YNNKEL (reference sequence). Germline trimming cut 6 bases from V and 5 bases from J; bases unmatched to any gene: 7. This CDR3 reads CASSRTGRNEQYF. CDR3 coding DNA: TGTGCCAGCAGTCGGACAGGTCGTAACGAGCAGTACTTC.

The chain links TRBV6-6 to TRBJ1-1; TRBD1 aligns across 9 bases. The junction had 11 bases not matched to a gene; V was cut back by 5 bases and J by 4 bases. CDR1 MNHNY and CDR2 SVGAGI come from the germline V gene (reference sequence). The CDR3 runs 16 residues. In nucleotides, the CDR3 is TGTGCCAGCAGTCCGGGACAGGGATTAGGCGGCACTGAAGCTTTCTTT. Residues: CASSPGQGLGGTEAFF.

This clone was detected only once. The V call is TRBV5-1, the J call TRBJ1-1; possibly TRBD1 for D (5 bases). The length of the CDR3 is 15 residues. V was trimmed by 2 bases and J by 2 bases, leaving 13 bases between them. The germline CDR1 and CDR2 sequences are SGHRS and YFSETQ. For the CDR3, the DNA is TGCGCCAGCAGCTTTTTACAGGTTGGAAACACTGAAGCTTTCTTT. This gives the protein CASSFLQVGNTEAFF.

A few counts support this clone. V is TRBV16 and J is TRBJ1-5; no definite D call. Germline V gives CDR1 KGHSY, CDR2 FQNENV. CDR3 size: 14 residues. V lost 1 base, J lost 2 bases, and 6 bases lay in between. CDR3 loop: CASSQLYGNQPQHF. The DNA for the CDR3 is TGTGCCAGCAGCCAATTATACGGCAATCAGCCCCAGCATTTT.

The V and J genes are TRBV19 and TRBJ1-1; TRBD1 aligns across 8 bases. V dropped 7 bases and J dropped 6; count of bases not matched to a gene: 7. Germline CDR1 LNHDA, CDR2 SQIVND (reference sequence). The CDR3 runs 13 residues. In DNA form, the CDR3 reads TGTGCCAGTATCCAGACAGGGGAGGCTGAAGCTTTCTTT. Amino acid sequence: CASIQTGEAEAFF.

J is TRBJ2-5 and V is TRBV30; 8 positions match TRBD2. V lost 8 bases to trimming and J lost 1 base; unmatched junction nucleotides: 6. Germline CDR1 GTSNPN, CDR2 SVGIG (reference sequence). This CDR3 spans 13 amino acids. DNA for the CDR3: TGTGCCATGGGCGGGGGGTCCCAAGAGACCCAGTACTTC. Its translation: CAMGGGSQETQYF.

V gene TRBV6-6 combines with J gene TRBJ2-2; TRBD1 might be the D (6 bases). CDR1 and CDR2 (germline): MNHNY, SVGAGI (reference sequence). Trimming stripped 4 bases from V and 7 bases from J, with 16 bases between. This CDR3 contains 15 residues. CDR3 nucleotide sequence: TGTGCCAGCAGTTTCCTACAGGGTCGTAACGGGGAGCTGTTTTTT. It encodes CASSFLQGRNGELFF.

The chain employs TRBV19 and TRBJ2-1, with 8 bases fitting TRBD2. Per the germline V gene, CDR1 is LNHDA and CDR2 is SQIVND (reference sequence). The ends lost 5 bases at V and 1 base at J; junction bases unmatched: 7. CDR3 length: 16 residues. CDR3 coding DNA: TGTGCCAGTAGTCCTGTAGCGGGGACTTCCTACAATGAGCAGTTCTTC. Encoded protein: CASSPVAGTSYNEQFF. Supplemented by reference TRBV19 and TRBJ2-1, the full variable domain reads DGGITQSPKYLFRKEGQNVTLSCEQNLNHDAMYWYRQDPGQGLRLIYYSQIVNDFQKGDIAEGYSVSREKKESFPLTVTSAQKNPTAFYLCASSPVAGTSYNEQFFGPGTRLTVL.

The genes are TRBV19 and TRBJ1-1; TRBD1 matches at 10 bases. Trimming took 9 bases from V and 4 from J; bases not matched to a gene: 2. Germline V gene sequence: CDR1 LNHDA, CDR2 SQIVND (reference sequence). This CDR3 has 12 amino acids. CDR3 bases: TGTGCCAGCGGGACAGGGGTCACTGAAGCTTTCTTT. Translation: CASGTGVTEAFF. Looking up the rest from reference TRBV19 and TRBJ1-1 gives the full variable domain: DGGITQSPKYLFRKEGQNVTLSCEQNLNHDAMYWYRQDPGQGLRLIYYSQIVNDFQKGDIAEGYSVSREKKESFPLTVTSAQKNPTAFYLCASGTGVTEAFFGQGTRLTVV.